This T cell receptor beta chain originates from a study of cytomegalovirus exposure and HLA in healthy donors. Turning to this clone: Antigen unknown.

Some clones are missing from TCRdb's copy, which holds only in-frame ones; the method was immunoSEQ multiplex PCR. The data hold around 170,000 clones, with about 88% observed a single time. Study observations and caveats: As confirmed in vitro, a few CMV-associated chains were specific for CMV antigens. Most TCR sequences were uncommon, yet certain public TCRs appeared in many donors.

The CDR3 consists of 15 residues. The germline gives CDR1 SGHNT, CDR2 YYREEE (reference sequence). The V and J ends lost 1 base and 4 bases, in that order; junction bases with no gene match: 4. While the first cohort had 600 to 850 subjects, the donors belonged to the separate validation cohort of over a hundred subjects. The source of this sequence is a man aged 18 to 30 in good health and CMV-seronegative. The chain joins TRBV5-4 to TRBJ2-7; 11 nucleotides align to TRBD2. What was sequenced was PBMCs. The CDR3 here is CASSLTSGRGYEQYF. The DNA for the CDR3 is TGTGCCAGCAGCTTGACTAGCGGGAGAGGGTACGAGCAGTACTTC.